Shown below are 15 T cell receptor beta chains from a single sample sequenced in a study of shared clonotypes between healthy human individuals. TCRdb keeps only in-frame clones here, not all; method: immunoSEQ multiplex PCR. This sample has about 230,000 clones, with over 50% found just once. Sequencing was done on a sample of memory CD4+ T cells sorted from blood. Described subset: CD45RA-negative fraction. The source is a man aged 25-45 years in good health.

This clone occurred a few times. In DNA form, the CDR3 reads TGTGCCAGCAGCTTAGCCCCGGGACCCGCGTCCCACTACACCTTC. Its translation is CASSLAPGPASHYTF. J is TRBJ1-2 and V is TRBV7-2; a possible D gene is TRBD1 (5 bases). Germline lookup yields CDR1 SGHTA and CDR2 FQGNSA. The CDR3 runs 15 residues. Trimming shortened V by 0 bases and J by 10 bases, and 18 bases separated the two germline ends. Together with reference TRBV7-2 and TRBJ1-2, the CDR3 gives the full variable domain: GAGVSQSPSNKVTEKGKDVELRCDPISGHTALYWYRQSLGQGLEFLIYFQGNSAPDKSGLPSDRFSAERTGGSVSTLTIQRTQQEDSAVYLCASSLAPGPASHYTFGSGTRLTVV.

This clone showed up just a few times. A read error may explain this, as a much larger clone is one base away. The chain links TRBV6-6 to TRBJ1-1, with D hard to call. Germline assignment: CDR1 MNHNY and CDR2 SVGAGI (reference sequence). The CDR3 has 12 amino acids. Trimming cost V 3 bases and J 1 base, with 3 bases left between them. The CDR3 loop is CASSYWNTEAFF. The CDR3 DNA is TGTGCCAGCAGTTATTGGAACACTGAAGCTTTCTTT.

This chain links TRBV27 with TRBJ2-5; no firm D call. The CDR3 has 11 residues. The ends were cut back, 2 bases at V and 5 bases at J, with 3 bases in the middle. Germline V gene sequence: CDR1 MNHEY, CDR2 SMNVEV (reference sequence). Here the CDR3 reads CASSLMETQYF. The CDR3 region has the DNA TGTGCCAGCAGTTTAATGGAGACCCAGTACTTC.

This clone was seen a handful of times. This chain links TRBV2 with TRBJ2-3; a possible D gene is TRBD2 (5 bases). With 2 bases removed from V and 4 bases from J, the gap between germline ends came to 10 bases. Germline assignment: CDR1 SNHLY and CDR2 FYNNEI. This CDR3 contains 14 residues. CDR3 loop: CASSEFFGADTQYF. CDR3 DNA: TGTGCCAGCAGTGAATTTTTCGGGGCAGATACGCAGTATTTT.

There are many counts of this clone. The chain recombines TRBV10-2 with TRBJ2-3; the match to TRBD2 covers 13 bases. Germline V gene sequence: CDR1 WSHSY, CDR2 SAAADI. The CDR3 runs 16 residues. The V segment lost 10 bases and the J segment 5 bases; nucleotides outside the gene matches: 12. In DNA form, the CDR3 reads TGCGCCACATCATCTCAAGGACTAGCGGGAGTAGATACGCAGTATTTT. Translation gives CATSSQGLAGVDTQYF.

This clone came up once. This chain links TRBV11-2 with TRBJ2-7, with D perhaps TRBD1 (6 bases). Germline V gene sequence: CDR1 SGHAT, CDR2 FQNNGV. The CDR3 is 14 amino acids. The germline V and J ends were trimmed by 5 bases and 0 bases, with 11 bases remaining between them. The CDR3 region has the DNA TGTGCCAGCAGCCCTTACAGGGTCTCCTACGAGCAGTACTTC. This gives the protein CASSPYRVSYEQYF.

Here the CDR3 DNA reads TGTGCCAGCTCACCACCCGATAGCGGGACTTCTGGGGCCAACGTCCTGACTTTC. This translates into CASSPPDSGTSGANVLTF. The gene calls are TRBV18 and TRBJ2-6; the match to TRBD2 covers 8 bases. The CDR3 runs to 18 residues. The germline V gene encodes CDR1 KGHSH and CDR2 LQKENI. The junction had 5 bases not matched to a gene; V was cut back by 0 bases and J by 1 base.

The rearrangement joins TRBV7-6 to TRBJ2-1, with D unresolved. Trimming took 0 bases from V and 7 from J, leaving 7 bases between them. The CDR3 covers 13 residues. Looked up from germline, CDR1 is SGHVS and CDR2 is FNYEAQ. The CDR3 coding sequence is TGTGCCAGCAGCTTAGCGTTAACGAATGAGCAGTTCTTC. Amino acid sequence: CASSLALTNEQFF.

The CDR3: CASSLKLAGTEQYF. The CDR3 DNA reads as TGTGCCAGCAGCTTGAAGTTAGCGGGGACCGAGCAGTACTTC. The V call is TRBV5-4, the J call TRBJ2-7; 8 positions match TRBD2. This CDR3 contains 14 residues. The germline gives CDR1 SGHNT, CDR2 YYREEE (reference sequence). The junction had 6 bases not matched to a gene; V was cut back by 1 base and J by 6 bases.

The chain uses TRBV2 and TRBJ2-1; D is ambiguous. CDR1 and CDR2 (germline): SNHLY, FYNNEI. The CDR3 spans 13 residues. Trimming removed 6 bases from V and 6 bases from J, with 12 bases in between. CDR3 sequence reads: CASSQRWGNEQFF. The CDR3, as DNA: TGTGCCAGCAGCCAACGGTGGGGCAATGAGCAGTTCTTC.

This chain uses TRBV7-8 with TRBJ2-2, with 15 bases identical to TRBD2. V was clipped by 4 bases and J by 7 bases; unmatched bases: 7. Germline lookup yields CDR1 SGHVS and CDR2 FQNEAQ. The CDR3 consists of 17 residues. CDR3 amino acids: CASSSRTSGRADGELFF. In DNA, the CDR3 is TGTGCCAGCAGCTCCCGGACTAGCGGGAGGGCGGACGGGGAGCTGTTTTTT.

This clone came up once. The rearrangement uses TRBV15 and TRBJ2-7, with 8 bases lining up with TRBD1. The germline V gene has CDR1 LNHNV and CDR2 YYDKDF (reference sequence). After removal of 4 bases from V and 0 bases from J, the junction contained 5 bases not matched to a gene. This CDR3 has 15 residues. Here the CDR3 DNA reads TGTGCCACCAGCACTCGGACAGGGATCTCCTACGAGCAGTACTTC. This gives the protein CATSTRTGISYEQYF.

A few counts support this clone. J is TRBJ1-1 and V is TRBV6-5; TRBD1 might be the D (6 bases). Germline CDR1 and CDR2: MNHEY and SVGAGI. This CDR3 is built from 13 residues. V lost 9 bases and J 2 bases, leaving 13 bases between the germline ends. Written as DNA, the CDR3 is TGTGCCAGTCAACGGGGGGGCAACACTGAAGCTTTCTTT. Its protein product is CASQRGGNTEAFF.

The genes are TRBV6-1 and TRBJ2-5; D perhaps matches TRBD2 (7 bases). The V end was cut by 2 bases, the J end by 5 bases, with 15 bases between. Germline V lookup: CDR1 MNHNS, CDR2 SASEGT. The CDR3 extends over 15 amino acids. CDR3 in amino acids: CASSEMGGQRETQYF. The CDR3 DNA reads as TGTGCCAGCAGTGAAATGGGGGGGCAGAGGGAGACCCAGTACTTC.

The chain is built from TRBV19 and TRBJ2-4; 16 bases line up with TRBD2. The trim removed 3 bases at V and 0 bases at J, leaving 2 bases unmatched. This CDR3 contains 18 residues. The germline gives CDR1 LNHDA, CDR2 SQIVND (reference sequence). Written as DNA, the CDR3 is TGTGCCAGTAGTATCGGGACTAGCGGGGGGGTAGCCAAAAACATTCAGTACTTC. Translating gives CASSIGTSGGVAKNIQYF.